The 30 T cell receptor beta chains presented below share a single source sample, sequenced in a study of T cell repertoires in cytomegalovirus infection. One entry per CDR3 protein results from TCRdb running MiXCR on the reads. The profile shows approximately 500,000 distinct CDR3 sequences, 16% of them singletons. The specimen sequenced was CD8+ T cells from PBMCs. Receptors were obtained from a human donor in good health (CMV status not recorded). Some clones in this sample may be carry-over from other donors' samples.

About this clonotype: Mismatch with germline at one junction end may stem from a read error. The chain links TRBV28 to TRBJ1-1, with a tentative D call TRBD1 (6 bases). The CDR3 has 14 amino acids. Germline-derived CDR1 and CDR2 are MDHEN and SYDVKM. CDR3 in amino acids: CASSLVVGDTEAIF. The CDR3 region has the DNA TGTGCCAGCAGCCTGGTGGTTGGGGACACTGAAGCTATCTTT. Supplemented by reference TRBV28 and TRBJ1-1, the full variable domain reads DVKVTQSSRYLVKRTGEKVFLECVQDMDHENMFWYRQDPGLGLRLIYFSYDVKMKEKGDIPEGYSVSREKKERFSLILESASTNQTSMYLCASSLVVGDTEAIFGQGTRLTVV.

This clonotype has a handful of counts. V and J are TRBV6-1 and TRBJ1-1; D unresolved. V gave up 1 base and J gave up 0 bases, with 3 bases separating them. Germline CDR1 is MNHNS and CDR2 is SASEGT. The CDR3 loop spans 13 amino acids. The CDR3 bases are TGTGCCAGCAGTGAAGGGATGAACACTGAAGCTTTCTTT. Encoded protein: CASSEGMNTEAFF.

The chain recombines TRBV9 with TRBJ1-1, with D tentatively TRBD1 (5 bases). The CDR3 extends over 16 amino acids. Germline CDR1 is SGDLS and CDR2 is YYNGEE. V gave up 2 bases and J gave up 3 bases, with 17 bases separating them. The CDR3, as DNA: TGTGCCAGCAGCGTTATGGGGCAGGGTGGGTACACTGAAGCTTTCTTT. Its protein product is CASSVMGQGGYTEAFF.

The rearrangement links TRBV27 to TRBJ1-1; unclear D gene. V lost 6 bases and J 0 bases, leaving 11 bases between the germline ends. Per germline, CDR1 MNHEY and CDR2 SMNVEV (reference sequence). The CDR3 loop spans 14 amino acids. The CDR3, as DNA: TGTGCCAGCAGCCTATCCCGGATGAACACTGAAGCTTTCTTT. It specifies CASSLSRMNTEAFF.

The chain recombines TRBV5-6 with TRBJ1-2, with 10 bases lining up with TRBD1. Trimming took 4 bases from V and 5 from J; bases not matched to a gene: 5. This CDR3 contains 14 residues. Germline V gene lookup returns CDR1 SGHDT and CDR2 YYEEEE. The chain's CDR3 is CASSDPGQGYGYTF. In DNA form, the CDR3 reads TGTGCCAGCAGCGACCCGGGACAGGGGTATGGCTACACCTTC.

This clonotype was detected many times. V is TRBV7-3 and J is TRBJ1-1; TRBD1 aligns across 9 bases. CDR3 length equals 14 residues. V was pared by 2 bases and J by 3 bases, with 1 base of the junction left unmatched. Looked up from germline, CDR1 is SGHTA and CDR2 is FQGTGA. CDR3 residues: CASSLDRGYTEAFF. DNA for the CDR3: TGTGCCAGCAGCTTAGACAGGGGGTACACTGAAGCTTTCTTT.

This clonotype was seen repeatedly, ten times or more. The rearrangement uses TRBV7-9 and TRBJ2-2; D not resolved. The CDR3 has 14 residues. Trimming took 0 bases from V and 5 from J, leaving 7 bases between them. CDR1 is SEHNR, CDR2 FQNEAQ, per germline (reference sequence). The CDR3 loop is CASSLALGTGELFF. CDR3 DNA: TGTGCCAGCAGCTTAGCGCTCGGTACCGGGGAGCTGTTTTTT.

This clonotype has at least ten counts. V usage is TRBV7-8 and J usage is TRBJ2-1, with no clear D. In germline, CDR1 is SGHVS, CDR2 FQNEAQ. The length of the CDR3 is 16 residues. Trimming removed 0 bases at V and 5 bases at J, with 14 bases between. CDR3 DNA sequence: TGTGCCAGCAGCTTAGCTCAGCTGTCGGTCAACAATGAGCAGTTCTTC. Protein sequence: CASSLAQLSVNNEQFF.

This clonotype has at least ten counts. This rearrangement joins TRBV7-9 to TRBJ2-1; D not resolved. CDR1 and CDR2 from the germline V gene are SEHNR and FQNEAQ (reference sequence). This CDR3 contains 16 residues. Trimming cost V 4 bases and J 6 bases, with 19 bases left between them. This CDR3 reads CASSSPNMRYPNEQFF. The CDR3 region has the DNA TGTGCCAGCAGCTCCCCGAATATGCGGTATCCCAATGAGCAGTTCTTC.

This clonotype was found a few times. This chain connects TRBV7-9 to TRBJ2-3; D gene unclear. V dropped 6 bases and J dropped 4 bases, with 11 bases sitting between them. This CDR3 is 13 amino acids long. Germline V CDR1 and CDR2: SEHNR, FQNEAQ (reference sequence). CDR3 coding DNA: TGTGCCAGCAGTACAAGCCTAGCAGATACGCAGTATTTT. Translating gives CASSTSLADTQYF.

This clonotype came up many times. The rearrangement joins TRBV5-4 to TRBJ2-5; TRBD2 matches 7 bases. The germline CDR1 and CDR2 sequences are SGHNT and YYREEE (reference sequence). Trimming cost V 0 bases and J 1 base; bases outside gene matches: 6. The CDR3 runs to 16 residues. CDR3 protein: CASSLGFKRGQETQYF. CDR3 DNA: TGTGCCAGCAGCTTGGGATTTAAGCGGGGCCAAGAGACCCAGTACTTC.

This clonotype appeared many times. The V call is TRBV11-2, the J call TRBJ2-1; TRBD2 matches 9 bases. There are 15 residues in the CDR3. Germline V lookup: CDR1 SGHAT, CDR2 FQNNGV. The trim removed 4 bases at V and 6 bases at J, leaving 7 bases unmatched. CDR3 sequence (DNA): TGTGCCAGCAGCTATCCCGGCGGGGGGGCCAATGAGCAGTTCTTC. Translated, it gives CASSYPGGGANEQFF.

This clonotype was found a few times. The gene calls are TRBV7-8 and TRBJ2-6, with 9 bases lining up with TRBD1. The V gene end was trimmed by 0 bases and the J gene end by 1 base; junction bases not matched to a gene: 13. This CDR3 comprises 21 residues. CDR1 SGHVS and CDR2 FQNEAQ come from the germline V gene. The CDR3 region has the DNA TGTGCCAGCAGCTTAGCGCAAGGACAGGGGCTTTCGGGTTCTGGGGCCAACGTCCTGACTTTC. Translated: CASSLAQGQGLSGSGANVLTF. The variable domain in full, completed from reference TRBV7-8 and TRBJ2-6, reads GAGVSQSPRYKVAKRGQDVALRCDPISGHVSLFWYQQALGQGPEFLTYFQNEAQLDKSGLPSDRFFAERPEGSVSTLKIQRTQQEDSAVYLCASSLAQGQGLSGSGANVLTFGAGSRLTVL.

The J gene is TRBJ1-5, the V gene TRBV6-2 or TRBV6-3; D is unresolved. V was clipped by 8 bases and J by 8 bases, with 19 bases between them. The germline V gene has CDR1 MNHEY and CDR2 SVGEGT. CDR3 length: 14 residues. The CDR3 reads CASGIDGSREPQHF. The CDR3 nucleotides read TGTGCCAGCGGGATAGACGGCTCCCGGGAGCCCCAGCATTTT.

This clonotype has more than one count but fewer than ten. V is TRBV18 and J is TRBJ1-4; 10 nucleotides match TRBD1. The junction had 2 bases not matched to a gene; V was cut back by 2 bases and J by 8 bases. Germline lookup yields CDR1 KGHSH and CDR2 LQKENI. The CDR3 has 14 residues. The CDR3 protein is CASSPRDRGEKLFF. The CDR3, as DNA: TGTGCCAGCTCACCAAGGGACAGGGGCGAAAAACTGTTTTTT.

CDR3 bases: TGTGCCAGTAGTCAATCCCGGTTGGGAGCTGAAGCTTTCTTT. Protein product: CASSQSRLGAEAFF. The chain links TRBV19 to TRBJ1-1, with no clear D. CDR3 length: 14 amino acids. Trimming took 5 bases from V and 6 from J, leaving 16 bases between them. CDR1 and CDR2 from the germline V gene are LNHDA and SQIVND (reference sequence).

The rearrangement links TRBV5-1 to TRBJ2-7; D gene unclear. The J call may be in error: the DNA end matches TRBJ2-1 better. Per germline, CDR1 SGHRS and CDR2 YFSETQ. CDR3 length equals 13 residues. CDR3 in DNA: TGCGCCAGCAGCTTAGGTCCTTCCTACGAGCAGTTCTTC. This translates into CASSLGPSYEQFF.

This clonotype was found a few times. V is TRBV4-1 and J is TRBJ2-3; D could derive from TRBD1 or TRBD2 (5 bases each). The CDR3 is made up of 16 amino acids. V lost 0 bases to trimming and J lost 1 base, with 11 bases between them. From germline, CDR1 is MGHRA and CDR2 YSYEKL. Here the CDR3 DNA reads TGCGCCAGCAGCCAAGATCCCCGGGGACGCACAGATACGCAGTATTTT. As protein: CASSQDPRGRTDTQYF.

Concerning this clonotype itself: A much larger clone differs from this one at a single base, so this may be a read error. Since the CDR3 does not end with the conserved phenylalanine or tryptophan, this likely comes from a read error. This chain connects TRBV19 to TRBJ2-2; 7 positions agree with TRBD1. V was pared by 4 bases and J by 0 bases, with 2 bases of the junction left unmatched. Germline loops: CDR1 LNHDA, CDR2 SQIVND (reference sequence). The CDR3 sequence is 15 residues long. The CDR3 DNA reads TGTGCCAGTAGTAGACAGGGATCGAACACCGGGGAGCTGTTTTCT. This codes for CASSRQGSNTGELFS.

This clonotype was counted many times. The genes are TRBV7-8 and TRBJ1-6; D gene ambiguous. Germline CDR1 is SGHVS and CDR2 is FQNEAQ. The CDR3 consists of 21 residues. Trimming left V 1 base short and J 3 bases short, with 25 bases between. CDR3 DNA: TGTGCCAGCAGCTTAGTTTTCCCGGGCGGGGAGCTGGGAATCTATAATTCACCCCTCCACTTT. Translated: CASSLVFPGGELGIYNSPLHF.

With regard to this clonotype: Being one base from a much bigger clone, this may be a read error. The rearrangement uses TRBV6-2 or TRBV6-3 and TRBJ2-7, with D possibly matching TRBD1 (5 bases). The better agreement between TRBJ2-1 and the DNA end casts doubt on the J call. Germline loops: CDR1 MNHEY, CDR2 SVGEGT. CDR3 length: 15 residues. For the CDR3, the DNA is TGTGCCAGCAGTGAAACCATGACAGCCGCCTACGAGCAGTTCTTC. Its protein product is CASSETMTAAYEQFF.

The V gene is TRBV28, the J gene TRBJ2-5, with 7 bases identical to TRBD1. After removal of 5 bases from V and 2 bases from J, the junction contained 5 bases not matched to a gene. Germline V gives CDR1 MDHEN, CDR2 SYDVKM. The CDR3 spans 14 residues. Here the CDR3 reads CASSETGDQETQYF. In DNA, the CDR3 is TGTGCCAGCAGTGAAACAGGGGATCAAGAGACCCAGTACTTC.

V gene TRBV7-9 combines with J gene TRBJ1-2; TRBD1 is a possible D gene (6 bases). The germline V and J ends were trimmed by 8 bases and 3 bases, with 13 bases remaining between them. CDR1 and CDR2 (germline): SEHNR, FQNEAQ (reference sequence). The CDR3 is made up of 13 amino acids. The DNA for the CDR3 is TGTGCCAGCTTCGGGGGCGGTCACTATGGCTACACCTTC. It yields the protein CASFGGGHYGYTF. Variable domain in full (rest from reference TRBV7-9 and TRBJ1-2): DTGVSQNPRHKITKRGQNVTFRCDPISEHNRLYWYRQTLGQGPEFLTYFQNEAQLEKSRLLSDRFSAERPKGSFSTLEIQRTEQGDSAMYLCASFGGGHYGYTFGSGTRLTVV.

The V gene is TRBV7-2, the J gene TRBJ2-7, with TRBD1 identical over 7 bases. Trimming took 5 bases from V and 3 from J; bases not matched to a gene: 10. The germline CDR1 and CDR2 sequences are SGHTA and FQGNSA. The CDR3 extends over 15 amino acids. DNA for the CDR3: TGTGCCAGCAGCCCGGCCAGGGGGTCCCTCTACGAGCAGTACTTC. It specifies CASSPARGSLYEQYF.

The gene calls are TRBV18 and TRBJ2-2; D remains unclear. The CDR3 has 15 residues. The V end was cut by 3 bases, the J end by 0 bases, with 8 bases between. From germline, CDR1 is KGHSH and CDR2 LQKENI. CDR3: CASSPESANTGELFF. The DNA for the CDR3 is TGTGCCAGCTCACCCGAAAGTGCGAACACCGGGGAGCTGTTTTTT.

This chain uses TRBV2 with TRBJ1-2; 9 bases are a match to TRBD1. There are 15 residues in the CDR3. CDR1 SNHLY and CDR2 FYNNEI come from the germline V gene. The ends lost 6 bases at V and 3 bases at J; junction bases unmatched: 8. CDR3 sequence: CASRDRTGADYGYTF. The DNA of the CDR3 is TGTGCCAGCAGGGATAGGACAGGGGCGGACTATGGCTACACCTTC.

This clonotype has ten or more counts. The chain uses TRBV27 and TRBJ2-1; the match to TRBD2 covers 9 bases. The CDR3 contains 15 residues. With 2 bases clipped from V and 8 bases from J, the junction kept 7 bases outside the gene matches. CDR1 MNHEY and CDR2 SMNVEV come from the germline V gene (reference sequence). CDR3 in amino acids: CASSLMAGGPYEQFF. CDR3 coding DNA: TGTGCCAGCAGTTTAATGGCGGGAGGGCCCTATGAGCAGTTCTTC.

This clonotype was observed at least ten times. The chain combines TRBV6-1 with TRBJ1-5; no definite D call. V lost 2 bases, J lost 7 bases, and 3 bases lay in between. CDR3 size: 11 residues. From germline, CDR1 is MNHNS and CDR2 SASEGT. CDR3 residues: CASSESQPQHF. CDR3 coding DNA: TGTGCCAGCAGTGAATCACAGCCCCAGCATTTT.

In its sample, this clonotype was seen many times. The genes are TRBV12-5 and TRBJ2-5, with 12 bases lining up with TRBD2. J gave up 5 bases and V 2 bases, and 9 bases lay outside the gene matches. CDR1 LGHNT and CDR2 FRNRAP come from the germline V gene. This CDR3 is 17 amino acids long. DNA for the CDR3: TGTGCTAGTGGTTTGAGCCTAGCGGGGGGGCACTGGGAGACCCAGTACTTC. Its protein is CASGLSLAGGHWETQYF.

This clonotype has more than one count but fewer than ten. The J gene is TRBJ1-5, the V gene TRBV2, with D maybe TRBD1 (6 bases). Germline V gene data show CDR1 as SNHLY and CDR2 as FYNNEI. The CDR3 is 16 amino acids. Trimming stripped 3 bases from V and 5 bases from J, with 17 bases between. CDR3 nucleotides: TGTGCCAGCAGTGAGTTTGGCAGGGGCAACGATCAGCCCCAGCATTTT. It translates to CASSEFGRGNDQPQHF.